Listed here are 6 T cell receptor beta chains from one sample, sequenced in a study of CD8 T cells in ankylosing spondylitis. Each CDR3 protein gets one entry after TCRdb re-called the 5' RACE reads with MiXCR. The sample yields about 240,000 distinct CDR3 sequences, roughly 10% seen once. The sequenced material came from blood, either unsorted or a sorted T cell fraction (not recorded which). The receptors originated from a male donor with ankylosing spondylitis or in good health (not recorded which).

Ten or more counts support this clonotype. As DNA, the CDR3 is TGCGCCAGCAGCTCTGACAGGGGGCCTAGGGGTCTAAACATTCAGTACTTC. This gives the protein CASSSDRGPRGLNIQYF. The chain carries TRBV5-1 and TRBJ2-4; 10 bases map to TRBD1. The CDR3 totals 17 residues. Germline CDR1 reads SGHRS; CDR2 reads YFSETQ. V dropped 3 bases and J dropped 6; count of bases not matched to a gene: 12.

The chain recombines TRBV2 with TRBJ2-5, with a tentative D call TRBD1 (6 bases). In germline, CDR1 is SNHLY, CDR2 FYNNEI. Trimming took off 4 bases at V and 3 bases at J, with 15 bases between the two ends. The CDR3 has 15 residues. The CDR3 loop is CASSVFWDNEETQYF. For the CDR3, the DNA is TGTGCCAGCAGTGTGTTTTGGGACAATGAAGAGACCCAGTACTTC.

This clonotype was counted many times. This chain joins TRBV7-9 and TRBJ1-1, with D uncertain. The V and J ends lost 1 base and 10 bases respectively, with 7 bases between them. Per germline, CDR1 SEHNR and CDR2 FQNEAQ (reference sequence). This CDR3 has 11 amino acids. Written as DNA, the CDR3 is TGTGCCAGCAGCTTAGATGGGTCAGCTTTCTTT. Translated: CASSLDGSAFF. Full variable domain (outside the CDR3, taken from reference TRBV7-9 and TRBJ1-1): DTGVSQNPRHKITKRGQNVTFRCDPISEHNRLYWYRQTLGQGPEFLTYFQNEAQLEKSRLLSDRFSAERPKGSFSTLEIQRTEQGDSAMYLCASSLDGSAFFGQGTRLTVV.

This clonotype came up many times. This chain links TRBV7-9 with TRBJ2-2; the D is unclear. Germline-derived CDR1 and CDR2 are SEHNR and FQNEAQ (reference sequence). The CDR3 sequence is 15 residues long. V was trimmed by 5 bases and J by 3 bases, leaving 13 bases between them. DNA of the CDR3: TGTGCCAGCAGCCAAAGAAGGCCCGACACCGGGGAGCTGTTTTTT. It is translated as CASSQRRPDTGELFF.

In its sample, this clonotype was seen many times. The chain employs TRBV9 and TRBJ2-5; TRBD2 might be the D (6 bases). Deletions cut 3 bases from V and 1 base from J, with 10 bases between. Germline V gene data show CDR1 as SGDLS and CDR2 as YYNGEE. There are 14 residues in the CDR3. CDR3 loop: CASSGRDFQETQYF. In nucleotides, the CDR3 is TGTGCCAGCAGCGGACGGGACTTCCAAGAGACCCAGTACTTC.

This clonotype was counted only a few times. This rearrangement joins TRBV29-1 to TRBJ2-4; TRBD2 agrees at 7 bases. CDR1 and CDR2 (germline): SQVTM, ANQGSEA. The ends lost 4 bases at V and 9 bases at J; junction bases unmatched: 6. The CDR3 extends over 12 amino acids. The CDR3 DNA reads as TGCAGCGTTGGGGGTCAGCGGGGCATTCAGTACTTC. Protein sequence: CSVGGQRGIQYF.